Below are 9 T cell receptor beta chains sequenced from a single sample in a study of identifying expanded T cells in peripheral blood. The repertoire was sequenced with immunoSEQ multiplex PCR; TCRdb's copy has only in-frame clones and lacks some. The sample lists some 77,000 clones, around 90% seen once, with around 19% in the top ten. Sequencing was carried out using blood. Every receptor here comes from a person aged 18 to 75 in good health.

This chain links TRBV5-4 with TRBJ1-1, with 7 bases aligning to TRBD1. Losses at the gene ends were 3 bases for V and 4 bases for J; bases not matched to a gene: 6. Germline CDR1 SGHNT, CDR2 YYREEE (reference sequence). CDR3 size: 14 residues. The chain's CDR3 is CASSSRGWGTEAFF. For the CDR3, the DNA is TGTGCCAGCAGCTCCAGGGGGTGGGGCACTGAAGCTTTCTTT.

J is TRBJ1-4 and V is TRBV10-2; D is possibly TRBD1 (5 bases). The CDR3 is 14 amino acids. V lost 8 bases, J lost 0 bases, and 10 bases lay in between. Germline CDR1 WSHSY, CDR2 SAAADI. The CDR3 region has the DNA TGCGCCAGCCAAGGAGGGGCAACTAATGAAAAACTGTTTTTT. Its translation is CASQGGATNEKLFF.

The chain combines TRBV5-6 with TRBJ2-7, with TRBD2 matching over 10 bases. The CDR3 consists of 16 residues. With V trimmed by 1 base and J by 1 base, 5 bases remained unmatched. Germline V gene sequence: CDR1 SGHDT, CDR2 YYEEEE. CDR3 region: CASSLPSSGGSYEQYF. CDR3 coding DNA: TGTGCCAGCAGCTTGCCGTCTAGCGGGGGTTCCTACGAGCAGTACTTC.

The CDR3 loop reads CAISERTGNEQFF. The CDR3 DNA sequence: TGTGCCATCAGTGAGAGAACAGGCAATGAGCAGTTCTTC. The chain carries TRBV10-3 and TRBJ2-1; a weak D match, TRBD1 (5 bases). CDR3 length: 13 residues. V was cut by 2 bases and J by 6 bases, with 8 bases left in between. Germline CDR1 and CDR2: ENHRY and SYGVKD.

The rearrangement links TRBV5-1 to TRBJ1-2; tentatively, D is TRBD1 (5 bases). Per the germline V gene, CDR1 is SGHRS and CDR2 is YFSETQ. The CDR3 spans 16 residues. V lost 4 bases and J 1 base, leaving 17 bases between the germline ends. CDR3 bases: TGCGCCAGCAGCCCCCCCAGGGATGGAAGTAACTATGGCTACACCTTC. Translating gives CASSPPRDGSNYGYTF.

The genes are TRBV4-3 and TRBJ1-3, with a tentative D call TRBD1 (5 bases). CDR1 is LGHNA, CDR2 YSLEER, per germline. The V end was cut by 5 bases, the J end by 0 bases, with 8 bases between. This CDR3 contains 14 residues. The DNA of the CDR3 is TGCGCCAGCAGCGTAGGGGCCTCTGGAAACACCATATATTTT. The encoded protein is CASSVGASGNTIYF.

Only a few counts were recorded for this clone. This chain joins TRBV7-2 and TRBJ1-3; 8 bases are a match to TRBD1. The CDR3 totals 14 residues. V shed 6 bases, J shed 2 bases, and the junction held 3 bases outside the gene matches. CDR1 SGHTA and CDR2 FQGNSA come from the germline V gene. The DNA for the CDR3 is TGTGCCAGCAGGGCAGGGGGCGCTGGAAACACCATATATTTT. Its protein product is CASRAGGAGNTIYF.

The rearrangement links TRBV7-6 to TRBJ2-5; D gene ambiguous. Per the germline V gene, CDR1 is SGHVS and CDR2 is FNYEAQ. This CDR3 contains 14 residues. V was clipped by 4 bases and J by 4 bases, with 13 bases between them. CDR3 sequence: CASSSPSGSETQYF. The CDR3 nucleotides read TGTGCCAGCAGCTCACCTTCGGGTTCAGAGACCCAGTACTTC.

This chain connects TRBV4-3 to TRBJ1-2, with TRBD1 as a possible D gene (6 bases). Germline values: CDR1 LGHNA, CDR2 YSLEER. The CDR3 loop spans 16 amino acids. Trimming removed 0 bases from V and 2 bases from J, with 13 bases in between. The CDR3 is CASSQDPLTGNYGYTF. CDR3 DNA sequence: TGCGCCAGCAGCCAAGATCCCCTGACAGGAAACTATGGCTACACCTTC.